What follows are 2 T cell receptor beta chains derived from one specimen sequenced in a study of shared clonotypes between healthy human individuals. TCRdb keeps only in-frame clones here, not all; method: immunoSEQ multiplex PCR. The sample consists of roughly 480,000 clones, roughly 78% of them appearing once. Sequenced: PBMCs. The receptors were gathered from a middle-aged woman in good health. Some clones in this sample may be carry-over from other donors' samples.

This clone was seen a handful of times. This chain links TRBV5-1 with TRBJ2-1, with 11 bases matching TRBD2. The CDR3 covers 16 residues. The V gene end was trimmed by 3 bases and the J gene end by 6 bases; junction bases not matched to a gene: 8. CDR1 is SGHRS, CDR2 YFSETQ, per germline. For the CDR3, the DNA is TGCGCCAGCAGCTGGGGAGGGACTAGCGGAGTCAATGAGCAGTTCTTC. Protein: CASSWGGTSGVNEQFF.

The chain joins TRBV10-3 to TRBJ1-2; TRBD1 agrees at 8 bases. The CDR3 contains 15 residues. V was pared by 2 bases and J by 8 bases, with 10 bases of the junction left unmatched. CDR1 is ENHRY and CDR2 is SYGVKD in the germline V gene. CDR3 coding DNA: TGTGCCATCAGTGAGGGCCCGCAGGGGGCTATGGGCTACACCTTC. As protein: CAISEGPQGAMGYTF.